Following are 30 T cell receptor beta chains from one sample sequenced in a study of post-analysis software for immune sequencing data. Study-level points and caveats: There were four or five TRBV segments more frequent in patients than controls, and TRBV5-6, TRBV5-1 and TRBV20-1 were among them.

Their target antigens are unknown. Included in the TCR beta cDNA libraries were unique molecular identifiers. In TCRdb, the PCR reads were re-called with MiXCR into one record per CDR3 protein. The sample has 700,000 to 900,000 distinct CDR3 sequences, around 45% seen once; the top ten hold roughly 5%. The sequencing sample was made of blood. These receptors all come from a girl aged 5-17 years with multiple sclerosis.

A single count supports this clonotype. This chain connects TRBV12-3 or TRBV12-4 to TRBJ2-3; 7 positions agree with TRBD2. Trimming at V came to 5 bases and at J to 2 bases, leaving 7 bases not matched to a gene. The CDR3 extends over 15 amino acids. The CDR3 sequence: CASSHFAGVTDTQYF. As DNA, the CDR3 is TGTGCCAGCAGTCACTTCGCGGGGGTCACAGATACGCAGTATTTT.

The rearrangement joins TRBV7-2 to TRBJ2-3, with 13 bases that match TRBD2. The CDR3 spans 16 residues. Germline CDR1 is SGHTA and CDR2 is FQGNSA. The ends lost 5 bases at V and 3 bases at J; junction bases unmatched: 5. In DNA form, the CDR3 reads TGTGCCAGCAGCCTGACTAGCGGGAGGCTTACAGATACGCAGTATTTT. Protein sequence: CASSLTSGRLTDTQYF.

The rearrangement joins TRBV16 to TRBJ1-2; D is perhaps TRBD1 (6 bases). Trimming removed 4 bases from V and 3 bases from J, with 18 bases in between. The CDR3 has 16 residues. The germline CDR1 and CDR2 sequences are KGHSY and FQNENV. CDR3 DNA sequence: TGTGCCAGCAGCCCGGGACGGGGGCCTCAATACTATGGCTACACCTTC. It translates to CASSPGRGPQYYGYTF.

The rearrangement links TRBV20-1 to TRBJ2-5; TRBD2 might be the D (6 bases). With the DNA end fitting TRBJ2-7 better, the J assignment may be wrong. CDR3 length: 18 amino acids. Looked up from germline, CDR1 is DFQATT and CDR2 is SNEGSKA (reference sequence). Here the CDR3 reads CSARVTGVARGFGYEQYF. As DNA, the CDR3 is TGCAGTGCTAGAGTTACGGGAGTAGCCCGGGGATTTGGTTACGAGCAGTACTTC.

This clonotype was observed a single time. A junction boundary mismatches the germline segment, possibly from a read error. The rearrangement uses TRBV6-5 and TRBJ1-2; no reliable D call. The CDR3 runs 12 residues. Germline assignment: CDR1 MNHEY and CDR2 SVGAGI. The CDR3 loop is CTSGRSSGGYTF. The CDR3 nucleotides read TGTACCAGCGGTAGGAGTAGTGGTGGCTACACCTTC.

The J gene is TRBJ2-1, the V gene TRBV5-1; 11 bases map to TRBD2. The ends lost 0 bases at V and 4 bases at J; junction bases unmatched: 9. CDR1 and CDR2 from the germline V gene are SGHRS and YFSETQ. The CDR3 sequence is 18 residues long. In nucleotides, the CDR3 is TGCGCCAGCAGCTTGGCCCGGCTAGGGACTAGCGGATACAATGAGCAGTTCTTC. Encoded protein: CASSLARLGTSGYNEQFF.

The chain couples TRBV13 to TRBJ1-2, with a tentative D call TRBD1 (5 bases). Germline values: CDR1 PRHDT, CDR2 FYEKMQ (reference sequence). With 5 bases removed from V and 4 bases from J, the gap between germline ends came to 17 bases. CDR3 length: 15 amino acids. The CDR3 DNA sequence: TGTGCCAGCAGCCCGGGGCCCCCCTGGGGCTATGGCTACACCTTC. Its translation: CASSPGPPWGYGYTF.

The V gene is TRBV7-2, the J gene TRBJ2-3; D might be TRBD1 or TRBD2, each matching 6 bases. The germline gives CDR1 SGHTA, CDR2 FQGNSA. The V gene lost 5 bases and the J gene lost 1 base, with 16 bases spanning the gap. The CDR3 is 16 amino acids. The CDR3 region has the DNA TGTGCCAGCAGCCCCGTCCCAAGGGGGGGCACAGATACGCAGTATTTT. Protein sequence: CASSPVPRGGTDTQYF.

The chain links TRBV6-6 to TRBJ2-1; D is uncertain. V was cut by 2 bases and J by 7 bases, with 9 bases left in between. The CDR3 contains 13 residues. Germline V lookup: CDR1 MNHNY, CDR2 SVGAGI (reference sequence). The CDR3 bases are TGTGCCAGCAGTTACACGTTCGGGAATGAGCAGTTCTTC. As protein: CASSYTFGNEQFF.

In the case of this clonotype: A read error may account for a junction end that differs from germline. V gene TRBV18 combines with J gene TRBJ2-3; a weak D match, TRBD1 (5 bases). Germline assignment: CDR1 KGHSH and CDR2 LQKENI. This CDR3 has 17 residues. The CDR3 bases are TGTGCCAGCTCAGCACCGAAGGGGCGAGAAATCACAGATACGCAGTATTTT. The encoded protein is CASSAPKGREITDTQYF.

This chain joins TRBV29-1 and TRBJ2-2; tentatively, D is TRBD2 (6 bases). Germline CDR1 and CDR2: SQVTM and ANQGSEA. The CDR3 spans 13 residues. V gave up 2 bases and J gave up 5 bases, with 9 bases separating them. In DNA form, the CDR3 reads TGCAGCGTTGAACTTCGGGGGACCGGGGAGCTGTTTTTT. Residues: CSVELRGTGELFF.

The chain has TRBV5-6 and TRBJ2-7; D might be TRBD2 (6 bases). The CDR3 has 18 amino acids. V was pared by 5 bases and J by 0 bases, with 24 bases between. Germline V gives CDR1 SGHDT, CDR2 YYEEEE. This CDR3 reads CASSNHRRGSFSSYEQYF. As DNA, the CDR3 is TGTGCCAGCAGTAATCATAGGCGGGGCTCCTTCAGCTCCTACGAGCAGTACTTC.

The chain joins TRBV20-1 to TRBJ2-1; D is perhaps TRBD1 (5 bases). Germline V gives CDR1 DFQATT, CDR2 SNEGSKA (reference sequence). The CDR3 totals 15 residues. The CDR3 sequence: CSFDNGRVPDNEQFF. For the CDR3, the DNA is TGCAGCTTTGATAATGGCAGGGTACCGGACAATGAGCAGTTCTTC.

This clonotype appeared a few times. This sequence joins TRBV7-2 and TRBJ2-1, with D perhaps TRBD1 or TRBD2 (6 bases each). The V and J ends lost 2 bases and 4 bases respectively, with 12 bases between them. Germline-derived CDR1 and CDR2 are SGHTA and FQGNSA. The CDR3 extends over 15 amino acids. DNA for the CDR3: TGTGCCAGCAGCTTATCTGGCGGGACATACAATGAGCAGTTCTTC. This translates into CASSLSGGTYNEQFF.

The rearrangement links TRBV30 to TRBJ1-2, with D perhaps TRBD1 (5 bases). Germline-derived CDR1 and CDR2 are GTSNPN and SVGIG (reference sequence). This CDR3 region has 13 residues. Trimming removed 3 bases from V and 5 bases from J, with 13 bases in between. The CDR3 bases are TGTGCCTGGAGCGGGGCGGCGGATTATGGCTACACCTTC. Translation gives CAWSGAADYGYTF.

The chain carries TRBV6-5 and TRBJ1-2; TRBD1 matches 8 bases. The V and J ends lost 6 bases and 5 bases, in that order; junction bases with no gene match: 11. This CDR3 region has 15 residues. CDR1 MNHEY and CDR2 SVGAGI come from the germline V gene. DNA of the CDR3: TGTGCCAGCAGGCCCGCAGGGGGCTTAGGGTATGGCTACACCTTC. Its protein is CASRPAGGLGYGYTF.

The CDR3 DNA reads TGTGCCAGCAGTTCACTGACTAGCGGGAGGCTGGAGACCCAGTACTTC. Encoded protein: CASSSLTSGRLETQYF. The chain is built from TRBV27 and TRBJ2-5, with 13 bases that match TRBD2. The germline V gene encodes CDR1 MNHEY and CDR2 SMNVEV (reference sequence). The CDR3 runs 16 residues. V dropped 4 bases and J dropped 5; count of bases not matched to a gene: 7.

The chain links TRBV6-1 to TRBJ1-6; 11 bases fit TRBD1. Germline V gene lookup returns CDR1 MNHNS and CDR2 SASEGT. V was pared by 2 bases and J by 6 bases, with 3 bases of the junction left unmatched. The CDR3 totals 16 residues. The CDR3 here is CASSEPGTGGNSPLHF. The CDR3 DNA reads as TGTGCCAGCAGTGAACCCGGGACAGGGGGTAATTCACCCCTCCACTTT.

V usage is TRBV4-1 and J usage is TRBJ2-5; the D is unclear. The germline CDR1 and CDR2 sequences are MGHRA and YSYEKL. V was cut by 1 base and J by 1 base, with 10 bases left in between. The length of the CDR3 is 15 residues. CDR3 nucleotides: TGCGCCAGCAGCCAAGGAGGTGATTTCCAAGAGACCCAGTACTTC. This codes for CASSQGGDFQETQYF.

The rearrangement uses TRBV12-3 or TRBV12-4 and TRBJ1-2, with a tentative D call TRBD1 (6 bases). V dropped 6 bases and J dropped 5 bases, with 19 bases sitting between them. This CDR3 is built from 15 residues. CDR3: CASSRTGSGPYGYTF. For the CDR3, the DNA is TGTGCCAGCAGCCGAACAGGGAGCGGTCCTTATGGCTACACCTTC.

This clonotype came up a few times. The chain combines TRBV25-1 with TRBJ1-2, with TRBD1 as a possible D gene (6 bases). V dropped 4 bases and J dropped 4 bases, with 19 bases sitting between them. Germline V CDR1 and CDR2: MGHDK, SYGVNS. CDR3 length: 16 amino acids. The CDR3 here is CASSAQGQHTIYGYTF. CDR3 nucleotides: TGTGCCAGCAGTGCCCAGGGGCAGCATACCATCTATGGCTACACCTTC.

CDR3 amino acids: CASSFGGGEETQYF. The CDR3 DNA is TGCGCCAGCAGCTTCGGCGGGGGGGAAGAGACCCAGTACTTC. This chain uses TRBV5-1 with TRBJ2-5; 9 bases map to TRBD2. With V trimmed by 2 bases and J by 3 bases, 2 bases remained unmatched. The CDR3 is 14 amino acids. Per germline, CDR1 SGHRS and CDR2 YFSETQ.

A word on this clonotype: One junction end does not reproduce the germline sequence, and a read error may be involved. The chain employs TRBV5-1 and TRBJ1-2; D perhaps matches TRBD1 (5 bases). This CDR3 contains 12 residues. Per germline, CDR1 SGHRS and CDR2 YFSETQ. This chain's CDR3 is CAGSATDYGYTF. The DNA for the CDR3 is TGCGCCGGCAGCGCGACAGACTATGGCTACACCTTC.

This clonotype occurred a few times. The V and J genes are TRBV11-2 and TRBJ1-2, with D perhaps matching TRBD1 (5 bases). Germline V CDR1 and CDR2: SGHAT, FQNNGV. V was pared by 0 bases and J by 3 bases, with 11 bases between. The CDR3 is made up of 15 amino acids. The CDR3 sequence is CASSLDGAAHYGYTF. The CDR3 region has the DNA TGTGCCAGCAGCTTAGATGGGGCCGCACACTATGGCTACACCTTC.

This clonotype has a handful of counts. This chain connects TRBV13 to TRBJ2-7; no firm D call. Germline V gene lookup returns CDR1 PRHDT and CDR2 FYEKMQ (reference sequence). V shed 4 bases and J shed 0 bases, with 7 bases lying between them. The CDR3 loop spans 13 amino acids. Here the CDR3 reads CASSSTNSYEQYF. DNA of the CDR3: TGTGCCAGCAGCTCGACAAACTCCTACGAGCAGTACTTC.

The chain employs TRBV28 and TRBJ2-1, with D perhaps being TRBD1 or TRBD2 (5 bases each). The CDR3 extends over 15 amino acids. Germline-derived CDR1 and CDR2 are MDHEN and SYDVKM. Between the trimmed V and J ends, which lost 2 bases and 10 bases, there was a span of 18 bases. CDR3 sequence reads: CASSLPGPGKGEQFF. The CDR3 DNA is TGTGCCAGCAGTTTACCTGGACCCGGGAAGGGGGAGCAGTTCTTC.

V usage is TRBV4-3 and J usage is TRBJ2-1, with TRBD1 as a possible D gene (6 bases). There are 16 residues in the CDR3. Per germline, CDR1 LGHNA and CDR2 YSLEER. Trimming took 2 bases from V and 4 from J, leaving 15 bases between them. CDR3 nucleotide sequence: TGCGCCAGCAGCCAAACGGACAGTTTCCTTTACAATGAGCAGTTCTTC. Translation gives CASSQTDSFLYNEQFF.

The table lists this clonotype with a few counts. This chain connects TRBV5-1 to TRBJ2-7; no clear D. The CDR3 length is 15 residues. Germline V gene sequence: CDR1 SGHRS, CDR2 YFSETQ. Trimming pared 0 bases from V and 3 bases from J, leaving 13 bases between. The CDR3 region is CASSLADQFLYEQYF. The CDR3 DNA is TGCGCCAGCAGCTTGGCCGACCAGTTCCTCTACGAGCAGTACTTC.

Worth noting for this clonotype: One end of the junction is discordant with germline, which a read error may explain. This chain links TRBV12-3 or TRBV12-4 with TRBJ2-1; 7 positions match TRBD2. The CDR3 is 13 amino acids. The CDR3 loop is CASSIAGNSEQFF. CDR3 nucleotide sequence: TGTGCCAGCAGTATAGCGGGTAACAGTGAGCAGTTCTTC.

This clonotype was seen more than once but under ten times. The rearrangement links TRBV20-1 to TRBJ2-1; D is unclear. V was pared by 5 bases and J by 8 bases, with 10 bases between. From germline, CDR1 is DFQATT and CDR2 SNEGSKA (reference sequence). This CDR3 comprises 11 residues. The CDR3 reads CSARVRHEQFF. CDR3 in DNA: TGCAGTGCTCGGGTTAGGCATGAGCAGTTCTTC.